This TCR beta chain was observed in a study of cytomegalovirus exposure and HLA in healthy donors. Study outcomes and limitations: A list of about 180 TCR beta chains associated with cytomegalovirus was given. Most observed TCR sequences were rare, whereas some public TCRs were detected in many donors.

Sequencing used immunoSEQ multiplex PCR; TCRdb keeps in-frame clones, though not all of them. The sample lists about 200,000 clones, 80% to 90% seen once, with 1.5% to 2.5% in the top ten. On this clone: The antigen is unknown.

The CDR3 runs 15 residues. V was pared by 3 bases and J by 2 bases, with 1 base of the junction left unmatched. The V gene's germline CDR1 is SGHDT and CDR2 YYEEEE. Sequencing used PBMCs. V and J are TRBV5-6 and TRBJ2-5; TRBD2 matches 13 bases. This clonotype was obtained from a woman in her late teens or twenties in good health and CMV-seropositive. The CDR3 protein is CASSSGLAGQETQYF. CDR3 sequence (DNA): TGTGCCAGCAGCTCGGGACTAGCGGGACAAGAGACCCAGTACTTC.